What follows are 29 T cell receptor beta chains derived from one specimen sequenced in a study of cytomegalovirus exposure and HLA in healthy donors. Both 60 Vbeta primers and 13 Jbeta primers went into the PCR. The assay was immunoSEQ multiplex PCR, and TCRdb's table has in-frame clones only and misses some. This table holds 35,000 to 50,000 clones, 50% to 75% found once. The specimen sequenced was PBMCs. These receptors came from a human donor in good health.

The CDR3 sequence: CASSYVGAGAGNTIYF. The CDR3, as DNA: TGTGCCAGCAGTTACGTGGGGGCCGGGGCTGGAAACACCATATATTTT. J is TRBJ1-3 and V is TRBV6-5; D perhaps matches TRBD1 (6 bases). With 2 bases removed from V and 2 bases from J, the gap between germline ends came to 13 bases. Germline V CDR1 and CDR2: MNHEY, SVGAGI. This CDR3 contains 16 residues.

CDR3 loop: CASSFETASGEAFF. The CDR3 DNA reads as TGTGCCAGCAGCTTTGAAACGGCGTCGGGAGAAGCTTTCTTT. V usage is TRBV7-8 and J usage is TRBJ1-1; D not resolved. The CDR3 extends over 14 amino acids. Trimming removed 3 bases from V and 8 bases from J, with 16 bases in between. The germline V gene encodes CDR1 SGHVS and CDR2 FQNEAQ.

The chain uses TRBV5-3 and TRBJ1-2; 7 nucleotides agree with TRBD1. TRBV5-3 is flagged as an ORF with uncertain function. With 3 bases clipped from V and 6 bases from J, the junction kept 11 bases outside the gene matches. There are 15 residues in the CDR3. The CDR3 is CARSSPVTGANGYTF. DNA of the CDR3: TGTGCCAGAAGCTCGCCCGTTACAGGGGCGAATGGCTACACCTTC.

The J gene is TRBJ1-5, the V gene TRBV6-5; possible D gene TRBD1, 6 bases. Looked up from germline, CDR1 is MNHEY and CDR2 is SVGAGI. CDR3 size: 16 residues. V was shortened by 0 bases and J by 2 bases, with 11 bases between the two germline ends. The CDR3 spells CASSYSNRAGNQPQHF. The CDR3 coding sequence is TGTGCCAGCAGTTACTCGAACAGGGCAGGCAATCAGCCCCAGCATTTT.

V is TRBV9 and J is TRBJ2-1; 8 nucleotides align to TRBD1. CDR3 length: 15 amino acids. Unmatched junction bases numbered 12, after V lost 4 bases and J lost 9 bases. From germline, CDR1 is SGDLS and CDR2 YYNGEE. The chain's CDR3 is CASSLAPDRVGEQFF. The CDR3 DNA reads TGTGCCAGCAGCTTAGCGCCGGACAGGGTTGGTGAGCAGTTCTTC.

A note on this clone: One end of the junction is discordant with germline, which a read error may explain. The chain joins TRBV4-1 to TRBJ1-5; D unclear. From germline, CDR1 is MGHRA and CDR2 YSYEKL. This CDR3 is 14 amino acids long. The CDR3 DNA reads TGCGCCAGCAGCTCTACGGGAAGCAATCAGCCCCGGCATTTT. Its translation: CASSSTGSNQPRHF.

This clone occurred a few times. This chain links TRBV6-1 with TRBJ1-4, with D possibly being TRBD1 (5 bases). Germline V gives CDR1 MNHNS, CDR2 SASEGT. CDR3 length: 13 residues. Trimming took off 7 bases at V and 6 bases at J, with 12 bases between the two ends. In DNA form, the CDR3 reads TGTGCCAGCACTCGAGCGGGGGATGAAAAACTGTTTTTT. The encoded protein is CASTRAGDEKLFF.

The CDR3 here is CASSLDSSTVKETQYF. Here the CDR3 DNA reads TGTGCCAGCAGCTTGGATTCTTCTACAGTAAAAGAGACCCAGTACTTC. This chain links TRBV5-4 with TRBJ2-5; unclear D gene. From germline, CDR1 is SGHNT and CDR2 YYREEE (reference sequence). The CDR3 totals 16 residues. The V and J ends lost 0 bases and 3 bases respectively, with 15 bases between them. Complete variable domain (other parts from reference TRBV5-4 and TRBJ2-5): ETGVTQSPTHLIKTRGQQVTLRCSSQSGHNTVSWYQQALGQGPQFIFQYYREEENGRGNFPPRFSGLQFPNYSSELNVNALELDDSALYLCASSLDSSTVKETQYFGPGTRLLVL.

This chain links TRBV5-4 with TRBJ2-5, with 13 bases identical to TRBD2. The V gene's germline CDR1 is SGHNT and CDR2 YYREEE (reference sequence). The CDR3 extends over 16 amino acids. The J segment lost 5 bases and the V segment lost 2 bases, leaving 6 bases of the junction unmatched. Here the CDR3 DNA reads TGTGCCAGCAGCTTCCCTACTAGCGGGGGGGCGGAGACCCAGTACTTC. Translation: CASSFPTSGGAETQYF.

The gene calls are TRBV5-1 and TRBJ1-3; tentatively, D is TRBD1 (5 bases). The CDR3 sequence is 12 residues long. The germline CDR1 and CDR2 sequences are SGHRS and YFSETQ. V was clipped by 0 bases and J by 8 bases, with 6 bases between them. For the CDR3, the DNA is TGCGCCAGCAGCTTGGAAGGGGACACCATATATTTT. Amino acid sequence: CASSLEGDTIYF.

The chain employs TRBV12-5 and TRBJ2-7, with 9 positions matching TRBD1. Trimming cost V 0 bases and J 5 bases; bases outside gene matches: 2. Per germline, CDR1 LGHNT and CDR2 FRNRAP. CDR3 length: 14 residues. CDR3 loop: CASGLVTGGHEQYF. DNA for the CDR3: TGTGCTAGTGGTTTGGTGACAGGGGGGCACGAGCAGTACTTC.

The chain couples TRBV10-3 to TRBJ2-2, with 7 bases fitting TRBD1. V lost 4 bases to trimming and J lost 4 bases; unmatched junction nucleotides: 3. The CDR3 spans 14 residues. Germline V gene lookup returns CDR1 ENHRY and CDR2 SYGVKD. The DNA of the CDR3 is TGTGCCATCAGTGCACGGGACAGCACCGGGGAGCTGTTTTTT. Residues: CAISARDSTGELFF.

This chain uses TRBV5-1 with TRBJ2-1, with 10 bases lining up with TRBD2. The CDR3 is made up of 16 amino acids. Germline assignment: CDR1 SGHRS and CDR2 YFSETQ. The ends lost 4 bases at V and 4 bases at J; junction bases unmatched: 8. The CDR3 DNA reads TGCGCCAGCAGCCTGATGGCTAGCGGGGGATACAATGAGCAGTTCTTC. It yields the protein CASSLMASGGYNEQFF.

For the CDR3, the DNA is TGTGCCAGCAGCTTGGGGGGGCAGGGGGTGCGAACTGAAGCTTTCTTT. This sequence encodes CASSLGGQGVRTEAFF. J is TRBJ1-1 and V is TRBV5-4; the match to TRBD1 covers 7 bases. Unmatched junction bases numbered 10, after V lost 0 bases and J lost 5 bases. The CDR3 runs to 16 residues. The V gene's germline CDR1 is SGHNT and CDR2 YYREEE (reference sequence). Based on the CDR3 plus reference TRBV5-4 and TRBJ1-1, the full variable domain is ETGVTQSPTHLIKTRGQQVTLRCSSQSGHNTVSWYQQALGQGPQFIFQYYREEENGRGNFPPRFSGLQFPNYSSELNVNALELDDSALYLCASSLGGQGVRTEAFFGQGTRLTVV.

V is TRBV10-3 and J is TRBJ2-7, with 7 bases lining up with TRBD1. V lost 11 bases and J lost 6; bases outside the gene matches: 10. From germline, CDR1 is ENHRY and CDR2 SYGVKD. The CDR3 loop spans 12 amino acids. Here the CDR3 DNA reads TGTGCCTCTAGCCTAGGGGGCGCCGAGCAGTACTTC. Amino acids: CASSLGGAEQYF.

V usage is TRBV10-1 and J usage is TRBJ2-2, with TRBD1 matching 10 bases. V shed 2 bases, J shed 5 bases, and the junction held 2 bases outside the gene matches. Germline values: CDR1 WNHNN, CDR2 SYGVQD (reference sequence). The CDR3 sequence is 15 residues long. As DNA, the CDR3 is TGCGCCAGCAGTGAGGGACAGGGGGGTACCGGGGAGCTGTTTTTT. Its translation: CASSEGQGGTGELFF.

The rearrangement joins TRBV7-2 to TRBJ2-1; D is possibly TRBD2 (5 bases). Trimming removed 2 bases from V and 4 bases from J, with 9 bases in between. The CDR3 consists of 14 residues. Germline-derived CDR1 and CDR2 are SGHTA and FQGNSA. The CDR3 nucleotides read TGTGCCAGCAGCTTACTGACTACATACAATGAGCAGTTCTTC. Its protein product is CASSLLTTYNEQFF. The full variable domain, rest sourced from reference TRBV7-2 and TRBJ2-1, is GAGVSQSPSNKVTEKGKDVELRCDPISGHTALYWYRQSLGQGLEFLIYFQGNSAPDKSGLPSDRFSAERTGGSVSTLTIQRTQQEDSAVYLCASSLLTTYNEQFFGPGTRLTVL.

This rearrangement joins TRBV7-9 to TRBJ1-3, with 11 bases fitting TRBD1. CDR3 length equals 17 residues. J gave up 3 bases and V 3 bases, and 7 bases lay outside the gene matches. CDR1 and CDR2 from the germline V gene are SEHNR and FQNEAQ (reference sequence). The CDR3: CASSFTPGQGVGNTIYF. The CDR3 DNA follows: TGTGCCAGCAGCTTCACCCCGGGACAGGGGGTTGGAAACACCATATATTTT.

The V call is TRBV6-1, the J call TRBJ2-6; 9 nucleotides line up with TRBD1. CDR3 size: 17 residues. V was pared by 3 bases and J by 2 bases, with 5 bases of the junction left unmatched. CDR1 is MNHNS and CDR2 is SASEGT in the germline V gene. CDR3 residues: CASSDDRGTAGANVLTF. The CDR3 DNA reads TGTGCCAGCAGTGACGACAGGGGGACCGCTGGGGCCAACGTCCTGACTTTC.

The chain combines TRBV7-2 with TRBJ1-6; D gene uncertain. V dropped 5 bases and J dropped 3 bases, with 17 bases sitting between them. The CDR3 is 17 residues long. CDR1 SGHTA and CDR2 FQGNSA come from the germline V gene. The CDR3 DNA sequence: TGTGCCAGCAGCCCCGGGCTGGGAGCCTTCTATAATTCACCCCTCCACTTT. Translated: CASSPGLGAFYNSPLHF.

The J gene is TRBJ1-1, the V gene TRBV18, with 10 bases aligning to TRBD1. CDR3 size: 15 residues. Trimming at V came to 4 bases and at J to 0 bases, leaving 2 bases not matched to a gene. The germline V gene has CDR1 KGHSH and CDR2 LQKENI. The CDR3: CASSLGQGMNTEAFF. CDR3 coding DNA: TGTGCCAGCTCACTGGGACAGGGGATGAACACTGAAGCTTTCTTT.

The chain joins TRBV10-3 to TRBJ1-3, with 7 bases fitting TRBD1. Trimming at V came to 9 bases and at J to 3 bases, leaving 5 bases not matched to a gene. This CDR3 has 13 residues. Germline assignment: CDR1 ENHRY and CDR2 SYGVKD. The CDR3 DNA follows: TGTGCCATGCAGACAGGGAGTGGAAACACCATATATTTT. Residues: CAMQTGSGNTIYF.

The chain recombines TRBV5-1 with TRBJ1-1; D gene unclear. Germline lookup yields CDR1 SGHRS and CDR2 YFSETQ. Trimming shortened V by 0 bases and J by 0 bases, and 6 bases separated the two germline ends. This CDR3 comprises 14 residues. The CDR3 nucleotides read TGCGCCAGCAGCTTGGTGTCATTGAACACTGAAGCTTTCTTT. Its translation: CASSLVSLNTEAFF.

The chain is built from TRBV7-9 and TRBJ1-2, with no clear D. This CDR3 is 13 amino acids long. The germline gives CDR1 SEHNR, CDR2 FQNEAQ (reference sequence). V was clipped by 1 base and J by 4 bases, with 7 bases between them. The CDR3 region has the DNA TGTGCCAGCAGCTTAGGCCGGAGCTATGGCTACACCTTC. Its translation is CASSLGRSYGYTF.

The J gene is TRBJ1-2, the V gene TRBV28; D gene ambiguous. V was trimmed by 5 bases and J by 8 bases, leaving 12 bases between them. Looked up from germline, CDR1 is MDHEN and CDR2 is SYDVKM. The CDR3 extends over 12 amino acids. The CDR3 DNA reads TGTGCCAGCAGTGCGACCACGGGAGGCTACACCTTC. Translation gives CASSATTGGYTF.

The rearrangement joins TRBV11-3 to TRBJ2-1, with D tentatively TRBD2 (6 bases). Germline-derived CDR1 and CDR2 are SGHNT and YENEEA. Trimming shortened V by 1 base and J by 4 bases, and 11 bases separated the two germline ends. This CDR3 has 15 amino acids. The CDR3 region is CASSLGGSGYNEQFF. CDR3 coding DNA: TGTGCCAGCAGCTTAGGTGGTAGCGGATACAATGAGCAGTTCTTC.

The rearrangement uses TRBV27 and TRBJ1-2, with D uncertain. Germline V lookup: CDR1 MNHEY, CDR2 SMNVEV (reference sequence). Trimming took off 2 bases at V and 5 bases at J, with 9 bases between the two ends. CDR3 length: 13 residues. The CDR3 region has the DNA TGTGCCAGCAGTTTACGGGGTTTGTATGGCTACACCTTC. This gives the protein CASSLRGLYGYTF.

The gene calls are TRBV11-2 and TRBJ1-1, with a possible D match to TRBD1 (5 bases). Germline loops: CDR1 SGHAT, CDR2 FQNNGV. This CDR3 comprises 14 residues. The V end was cut by 0 bases, the J end by 6 bases, with 11 bases between. The CDR3 loop reads CASSLDPGPAEAFF. In DNA form, the CDR3 reads TGTGCCAGCAGCTTAGACCCAGGGCCGGCTGAAGCTTTCTTT. The full variable domain, with the rest looked up from reference TRBV11-2 and TRBJ1-1, is EAGVAQSPRYKIIEKRQSVAFWCNPISGHATLYWYQQILGQGPKLLIQFQNNGVVDDSQLPKDRFSAERLKGVDSTLKIQPAKLEDSAVYLCASSLDPGPAEAFFGQGTRLTVV.

The rearrangement joins TRBV5-1 to TRBJ2-3; TRBD1 matches 7 bases. J lost 3 bases, V lost 7 bases, and 8 bases had no gene match. In germline, CDR1 is SGHRS, CDR2 YFSETQ. The CDR3 is 14 residues long. Written as DNA, the CDR3 is TGCGCCAGCCGATATTGGGACAGAACAGATACGCAGTATTTT. This codes for CASRYWDRTDTQYF.